One sample yielded the 27 T cell receptor beta chains listed below, sequenced in a study of T cells in Graves' hyperthyroidism and ophthalmopathy. Amplified TCR beta CDR3 regions derived from RNA transcripts. An initial round of RT-PCR targeting the TCR CDR3 relied on the HTBI primer set. TCRdb redid the calling of the multiplex PCR reads with MiXCR, one entry per CDR3 protein. The data show about half a million distinct CDR3 sequences, roughly 20% seen once. The material sequenced was blood. These receptors originate from a man between 18 and 35 years old with Graves' hyperthyroidism.

This clonotype was recorded many times. The chain employs TRBV6-5 and TRBJ2-2, with D tentatively TRBD2 (5 bases). Trimming took 0 bases from V and 2 from J, leaving 13 bases between them. The CDR3 is made up of 17 amino acids. CDR1 is MNHEY, CDR2 SVGAGI, per germline. CDR3 nucleotides: TGTGCCAGCAGTTACTCGCGGGTGGGGAGAAACACCGGGGAGCTGTTTTTT. It translates to CASSYSRVGRNTGELFF.

The V and J genes are TRBV7-2 and TRBJ2-7; TRBD2 matches at 13 bases. The CDR3 runs to 15 residues. Germline trimming cut 3 bases from V and 5 bases from J; bases unmatched to any gene: 4. Germline V gives CDR1 SGHTA, CDR2 FQGNSA. The DNA for the CDR3 is TGTGCCAGCAGCTTTCGGGGACTAGCGGGACACGAGCAGTACTTC. Translated: CASSFRGLAGHEQYF.

The chain combines TRBV28 with TRBJ2-2; D remains unclear. CDR1 is MDHEN and CDR2 is SYDVKM in the germline V gene. Between the trimmed V and J ends, which lost 10 bases and 4 bases, there was a span of 10 bases. The length of the CDR3 is 12 residues. The CDR3 sequence is CATRRGTGELFF. In DNA form, the CDR3 reads TGTGCCACCCGCAGAGGCACCGGGGAGCTGTTTTTT.

There are many counts of this clonotype. The chain is built from TRBV27 and TRBJ2-5; possibly TRBD1 for D (6 bases). The V end lost 6 bases, the J end lost 2 bases, and 19 bases lay between the germline ends. In germline, CDR1 is MNHEY, CDR2 SMNVEV (reference sequence). This CDR3 contains 16 residues. The CDR3 loop reads CASSPSHRESQETQYF. Here the CDR3 DNA reads TGTGCCAGCAGCCCCTCTCACAGGGAGTCACAAGAGACCCAGTACTTC.

This clonotype was picked up many times. The chain joins TRBV6-1 to TRBJ1-5; TRBD1 is a possible D gene (5 bases). The CDR3 totals 15 residues. V shed 3 bases and J shed 8 bases, with 17 bases lying between them. Germline lookup yields CDR1 MNHNS and CDR2 SASEGT. The CDR3 region has the DNA TGTGCCAGCAGTGAGACCATCTTTGTGGGGGAGCCCCAGCATTTT. Amino acid sequence: CASSETIFVGEPQHF.

This clonotype was recorded a few times. V and J are TRBV25-1 and TRBJ1-1; weak D call: TRBD1 (6 bases). The CDR3 is made up of 14 amino acids. CDR1 and CDR2 from the germline V gene are MGHDK and SYGVNS. V lost 4 bases, J lost 1 base, and 10 bases lay in between. Here the CDR3 reads CASSGPTGNTEAFF. In DNA, the CDR3 is TGTGCCAGCAGTGGGCCGACAGGGAACACTGAAGCTTTCTTT.

In its sample, this clonotype was seen many times. The V gene is TRBV6-1, the J gene TRBJ1-2; D gene unclear. The CDR3 runs to 13 residues. The V gene lost 6 bases and the J gene lost 0 bases, with 8 bases spanning the gap. Germline V lookup: CDR1 MNHNS, CDR2 SASEGT. The CDR3 loop is CASREISNYGYTF. The CDR3 DNA follows: TGTGCCAGCAGGGAAATATCTAACTATGGCTACACCTTC.

This clonotype was counted at least ten times. The chain joins TRBV6-2 or TRBV6-3 to TRBJ1-1; 7 nucleotides match TRBD1. Germline-derived CDR1 and CDR2 are MNHEY and SVGEGT. This CDR3 spans 16 amino acids. V was clipped by 2 bases and J by 1 base; unmatched bases: 7. CDR3 DNA: TGTGCCAGCAGTTACCATATACAGGGGCCGAACACTGAAGCTTTCTTT. It codes for CASSYHIQGPNTEAFF.

At least ten counts were recorded for this clonotype. The CDR3: CASSLRTSPFQYF. CDR3 bases: TGTGCCAGCAGTTTACGGACTAGCCCTTTCCAGTACTTC. The chain uses TRBV28 and TRBJ2-5; 8 positions agree with TRBD2. Losses at the gene ends were 2 bases for V and 10 bases for J; bases not matched to a gene: 6. The V gene's germline CDR1 is MDHEN and CDR2 SYDVKM. The CDR3 is 13 residues long.

The chain carries TRBV9 and TRBJ2-7; unclear D gene. Germline assignment: CDR1 SGDLS and CDR2 YYNGEE. This CDR3 has 14 amino acids. V was shortened by 3 bases and J by 2 bases, with 12 bases between the two germline ends. The CDR3 region has the DNA TGTGCCAGCAGCGCAGGTGAAGGAGCCTACGAGCAGTACTTC. Its protein product is CASSAGEGAYEQYF. The whole variable domain, remainder taken from reference TRBV9 and TRBJ2-7, is DSGVTQTPKHLITATGQRVTLRCSPRSGDLSVYWYQQSLDQGLQFLIQYYNGEERAKGNILERFSAQQFPDLHSELNLSSLELGDSALYFCASSAGEGAYEQYFGPGTRLTVT.

This clonotype was seen repeatedly, ten times or more. The DNA for the CDR3 is TGCGCCAGCAGCCCGGGGACAGGGGTTCTTTATTCACCCCTCCACTTT. This encodes CASSPGTGVLYSPLHF. V is TRBV5-1 and J is TRBJ1-6; TRBD1 matches at 10 bases. Trimming took 4 bases from V and 8 from J; bases not matched to a gene: 9. Looked up from germline, CDR1 is SGHRS and CDR2 is YFSETQ. The CDR3 consists of 16 residues.

This clonotype showed up many times. The chain combines TRBV9 with TRBJ1-1; 7 bases agree with TRBD1. CDR3 length: 14 residues. V shed 0 bases and J 3 bases; nucleotides not matched to a gene: 2. CDR1 is SGDLS and CDR2 is YYNGEE in the germline V gene. CDR3 nucleotides: TGTGCCAGCAGCGTAGATCAGGGGGACACTGAAGCTTTCTTT. Encoded protein: CASSVDQGDTEAFF.

V is TRBV6-1 and J is TRBJ1-2; D remains ambiguous. This CDR3 is built from 14 residues. V lost 7 bases and J lost 0, with 12 bases in between. Germline CDR1 and CDR2: MNHNS and SASEGT. The CDR3 region has the DNA TGTGCCAGCATCCTAGAGGTAGCTAACTATGGCTACACCTTC. This sequence encodes CASILEVANYGYTF.

This clonotype was observed at least ten times. The J gene is TRBJ2-2, the V gene TRBV28; 7 bases are shared with TRBD1. Trimming removed 10 bases from V and 5 bases from J; junction bases left unmatched: 19. The V gene's germline CDR1 is MDHEN and CDR2 SYDVKM. This CDR3 spans 17 amino acids. CDR3 nucleotide sequence: TGTGCCACCGTTACTCCCGGGACAGCGCTTACTACCGGGGAGCTGTTTTTT. Its protein is CATVTPGTALTTGELFF.

This clonotype was observed a single time. This sequence joins TRBV6-2 or TRBV6-3 and TRBJ1-1; TRBD1 aligns across 7 bases. V was pared by 2 bases and J by 4 bases, with 4 bases of the junction left unmatched. The germline CDR1 and CDR2 sequences are MNHEY and SVGEGT. There are 14 residues in the CDR3. CDR3 nucleotides: TGTGCCAGCAGTTACCCGACAGGGATCACTGAAGCTTTCTTT. It yields the protein CASSYPTGITEAFF.

Many counts were recorded for this clonotype. The chain has TRBV19 and TRBJ1-5, with D unresolved. Deletions cut 5 bases from V and 0 bases from J, with 11 bases between. The CDR3 covers 15 residues. Germline V gene sequence: CDR1 LNHDA, CDR2 SQIVND (reference sequence). In DNA, the CDR3 is TGTGCCAGTAGTTGGGCCCTATATAGCAATCAGCCCCAGCATTTT. It encodes CASSWALYSNQPQHF.

This clonotype appeared many times. The chain has TRBV10-2 and TRBJ1-3, with D unclear. Deletions cut 0 bases from V and 13 bases from J, with 7 bases between. The CDR3 extends over 11 amino acids. In germline, CDR1 is WSHSY, CDR2 SAAADI. The DNA for the CDR3 is TGCGCCAGCAGTGAGTCGCGGGTTATATATTTT. Protein: CASSESRVIYF.

This clonotype was observed at least ten times. V usage is TRBV3-1 and J usage is TRBJ2-7; D is uncertain. There are 15 residues in the CDR3. Germline CDR1 and CDR2: LGHDT and YNNKEL (reference sequence). The V and J ends lost 0 bases and 0 bases respectively, with 9 bases between them. CDR3 sequence reads: CASSQDQKSSYEQYF. CDR3 nucleotides: TGTGCCAGCAGCCAAGATCAGAAGAGCTCCTACGAGCAGTACTTC.

This clonotype was counted ten times or more. The chain joins TRBV12-3 or TRBV12-4 to TRBJ1-3; D is undetermined. CDR3 length equals 12 residues. Trimming removed 5 bases from V and 1 base from J, with 3 bases in between. The DNA of the CDR3 is TGTGCCAGCAGTCTATCTGGAAACACCATATATTTT. Amino acids: CASSLSGNTIYF.

In its sample, this clonotype was seen a few times. This chain's CDR3 is CASSPFGGETQYF. In nucleotides, the CDR3 is TGTGCCAGCTCACCATTCGGGGGAGAGACCCAGTACTTC. The V call is TRBV18, the J call TRBJ2-5; the D gene is possibly TRBD2 (6 bases). The CDR3 length is 13 residues. The V end lost 2 bases, the J end lost 4 bases, and 8 bases lay between the germline ends. Germline V gene sequence: CDR1 KGHSH, CDR2 LQKENI. The whole variable domain, remainder taken from reference TRBV18 and TRBJ2-5, is NAGVMQNPRHLVRRRGQEARLRCSPMKGHSHVYWYRQLPEEGLKFMVYLQKENIIDESGMPKERFSAEFPKEGPSILRIQQVVRGDSAAYFCASSPFGGETQYFGPGTRLLVL.

In its sample, this clonotype was seen many times. The chain employs TRBV11-1 and TRBJ1-1; a weak D match, TRBD1 (6 bases). From germline, CDR1 is SGHAT and CDR2 FQDESV (reference sequence). The CDR3 is made up of 19 amino acids. V lost 5 bases, J lost 1 base, and 26 bases lay in between. The DNA for the CDR3 is TGTGCCAGCAGCCTACTTAGAGACTTCCCTTTAGGGGGGAACACTGAAGCTTTCTTT. Encoded protein: CASSLLRDFPLGGNTEAFF.

At least ten counts were recorded for this clonotype. V gene TRBV5-1 combines with J gene TRBJ2-2; D not resolved. The CDR3 covers 12 residues. Trimming shortened V by 3 bases and J by 6 bases, and 6 bases separated the two germline ends. Per germline, CDR1 SGHRS and CDR2 YFSETQ. The DNA for the CDR3 is TGCGCCAGCAGCTCGCCTCCCGGGGAGCTGTTTTTT. Translation: CASSSPPGELFF.

This clonotype appeared a few times. The rearrangement links TRBV5-8 to TRBJ1-3; 10 bases match TRBD1. There are 15 residues in the CDR3. The V segment lost 4 bases and the J segment 4 bases; nucleotides outside the gene matches: 5. The germline gives CDR1 SGHTS, CDR2 YDEGEE. The CDR3 region has the DNA TGTGCCAGCAGCATTTCGACAGGGGGCGGAAACACCATATATTTT. The encoded protein is CASSISTGGGNTIYF.

This clonotype was found many times. The J gene is TRBJ1-5, the V gene TRBV19; D unresolved. CDR1 and CDR2 (germline): LNHDA, SQIVND (reference sequence). The CDR3 spans 13 residues. With 3 bases removed from V and 3 bases from J, the gap between germline ends came to 6 bases. The CDR3 spells CASSIAHNQPQHF. CDR3 DNA sequence: TGTGCCAGTAGTATTGCCCACAATCAGCCCCAGCATTTT.

This clonotype came up many times. The chain recombines TRBV20-1 with TRBJ1-5, with D possibly TRBD1 on 6 matching bases. Germline assignment: CDR1 DFQATT and CDR2 SNEGSKA (reference sequence). The CDR3 is made up of 12 amino acids. Trimming took 6 bases from V and 4 from J, leaving 10 bases between them. The CDR3: CSAGGGNQPQHF. The CDR3 bases are TGCAGTGCGGGAGGGGGTAATCAGCCCCAGCATTTT.

The gene calls are TRBV6-1 and TRBJ2-5; 8 positions match TRBD2. Per germline, CDR1 MNHNS and CDR2 SASEGT. This CDR3 contains 16 residues. V lost 7 bases, J lost 1 base, and 11 bases stayed unmatched. This chain's CDR3 is CASNGPAGVTQETQYF. CDR3 DNA: TGTGCCAGCAACGGACCAGCGGGGGTAACCCAAGAGACCCAGTACTTC.

This clonotype has ten or more counts. The rearrangement joins TRBV20-1 to TRBJ1-2; 8 bases are a match to TRBD1. The CDR3 length is 14 residues. V shed 4 bases, J shed 4 bases, and the junction held 8 bases outside the gene matches. The germline gives CDR1 DFQATT, CDR2 SNEGSKA (reference sequence). The CDR3 sequence is CSATNQGAGYGYTF. In DNA, the CDR3 is TGCAGTGCTACAAATCAGGGGGCGGGCTATGGCTACACCTTC.